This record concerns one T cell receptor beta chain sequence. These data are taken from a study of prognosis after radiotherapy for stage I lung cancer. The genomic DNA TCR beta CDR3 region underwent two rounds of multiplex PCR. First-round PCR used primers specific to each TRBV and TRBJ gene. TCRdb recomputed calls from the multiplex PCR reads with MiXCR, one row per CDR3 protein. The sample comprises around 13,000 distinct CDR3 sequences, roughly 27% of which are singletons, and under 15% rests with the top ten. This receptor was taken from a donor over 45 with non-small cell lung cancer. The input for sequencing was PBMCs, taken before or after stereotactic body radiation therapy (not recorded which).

CDR3: CATSDGQGGTGELFF. CDR3 bases: TGTGCCACCAGTGACGGACAGGGCGGAACCGGGGAGCTGTTTTTT. The gene calls are TRBV24-1 and TRBJ2-2, with 8 bases identical to TRBD1. From germline, CDR1 is KGHDR and CDR2 SFDVKD. This CDR3 region has 15 residues. Losses at the gene ends were 4 bases for V and 5 bases for J; bases not matched to a gene: 5.